These T cell receptor beta chains were read from a single sample in a study of tumor and adjacent non-tumor tissue in lung cancer. TCRdb re-called the multiplex PCR reads through MiXCR, storing one row per CDR3 protein. The sample yields roughly 93,000 distinct CDR3 sequences, less than 75% seen once. The sequenced sample was lung tumor tissue. The receptors come from a man aged 60 to 69 with non-small cell lung cancer. Each CDR3 is given with its conserved first and last residue.

>TRBV11-2
CASSLVTQYF
>TRBV11-1
CASSPRPGQGPHEQLF
>TRBV5-5
CASSSIGLLAKNIPYF
>TRBV29-1
CSVAWTVGEQYF
>TRBV6-1
CASRQTGATYEQYF
>TRBV11-2
CASGPLETDTFTQYF
>TRBV12-3/TRBV12-4
CASSRARLSTDTQYF
>TRBV6-1
CASRTTANTEAFF
>TRBV7-9
CASNLLGQGDERFF
>TRBV6-1
CASSRERGQPQHF
>TRBV14
CASSQFSDGGNEAFF
>TRBV5-1
CASSSGRPAGELFF
>TRBV11-3
CASRGKGYSEKFF
>TRBV6-1
CVSCDVHGGGGNQPQHF
>TRBV20-1
CSAIDAGGTSANTGELFF
>TRBV6-5
CASSSSGGSYNEQFF
>TRBV20-1
CSASRQVNNEQFF
>TRBV11-3
CASSLYGQGEQYF
>TRBV14
CASSQNSGPETQYF
>TRBV5-8
CASLPSWVQNQPQHF
>TRBV11-2
CDSSFGSHKQNF
>TRBV4-1
CASSQVGGNNERLFF
>TRBV11-3
CTSTLDFSTTQYF
>TRBV28
CASIVITGGSYEHYF
>TRBV5-1
CASSLGGMVRNEQYF
>TRBV6-2/TRBV6-3
CASSYIIPDTQYF
>TRBV12-3/TRBV12-4
CASHGSRGLPTDTQYF
>TRBV4-2
CASSQIPPGGASGSQETQYF
>TRBV6-2/TRBV6-3
CASSYSRDVGPSTDTQYF
>TRBV11-2
CASSLGLVGATKTGELFF
>TRBV11-3
CASSLGGRRDTTGELFF
>TRBV19
CASSIGVGVAGARWEQYF
>TRBV29-1
CSVQRSTDTQYF